This T cell receptor (beta chain) is from a study of Tregs in tolerant kidney transplant recipients. The table came from immunoSEQ multiplex PCR; TCRdb's copy has only in-frame clones and leaves some out. The sample lists 240,000 or so clones; approximately 83% were seen once. Trimming left V 3 bases short and J 2 bases short, with 15 bases between. CDR1 and CDR2 from the germline V gene are SGHNT and YENEEA. The CDR3 extends over 16 amino acids. Study-level findings and limits: No direct test of biological reproducibility was done here. Validation in larger populations is needed because few patients were studied.

Thawed PBMCs were FACS-sorted into unstimulated CD4+CD25+CD127- regulatory T cells, CD4+CD25- non-regulatory cells, CD4 and CD8 cells. Comment on this clone: What it binds is unknown.

Material: CD4+ T cells from blood. V gene TRBV11-3 combines with J gene TRBJ2-3; no clear D. This sequence originates from a human donor in good health. The CDR3, as DNA: TGTGCCAGCAGCTTGGGCCTATCTAGGGACACAGATACGCAGTATTTT. This encodes CASSLGLSRDTDTQYF.